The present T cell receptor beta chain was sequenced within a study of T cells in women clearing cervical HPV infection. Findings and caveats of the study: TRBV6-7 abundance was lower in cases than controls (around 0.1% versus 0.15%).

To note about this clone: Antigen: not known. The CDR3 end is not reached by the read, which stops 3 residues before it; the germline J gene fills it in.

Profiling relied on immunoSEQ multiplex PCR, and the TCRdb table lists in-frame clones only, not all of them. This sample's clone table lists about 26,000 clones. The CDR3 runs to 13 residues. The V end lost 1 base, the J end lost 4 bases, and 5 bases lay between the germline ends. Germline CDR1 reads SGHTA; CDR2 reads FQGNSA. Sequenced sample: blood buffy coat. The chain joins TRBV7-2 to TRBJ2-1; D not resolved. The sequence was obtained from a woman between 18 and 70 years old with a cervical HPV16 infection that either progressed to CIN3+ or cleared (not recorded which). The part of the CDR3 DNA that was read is TGTGCCAGCAGCTTAGACACGTACAATGAG. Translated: CASSLDTYNE. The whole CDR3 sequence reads CASSLDTYNEQFF.